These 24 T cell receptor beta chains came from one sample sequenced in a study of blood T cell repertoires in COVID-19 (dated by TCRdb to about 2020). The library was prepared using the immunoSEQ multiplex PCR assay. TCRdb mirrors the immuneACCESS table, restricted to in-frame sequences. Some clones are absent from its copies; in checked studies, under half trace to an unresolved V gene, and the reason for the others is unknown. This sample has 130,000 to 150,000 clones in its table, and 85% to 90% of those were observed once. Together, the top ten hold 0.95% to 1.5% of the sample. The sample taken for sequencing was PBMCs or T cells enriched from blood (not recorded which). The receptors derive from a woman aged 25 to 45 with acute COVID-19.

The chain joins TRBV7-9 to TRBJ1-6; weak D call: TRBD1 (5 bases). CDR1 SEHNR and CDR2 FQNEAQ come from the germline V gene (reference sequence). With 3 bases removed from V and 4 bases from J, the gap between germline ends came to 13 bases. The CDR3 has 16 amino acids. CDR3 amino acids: CASSFGGGSYNSPLHF. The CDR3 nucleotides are TGTGCCAGCAGCTTCGGCGGGGGGTCATATAATTCACCCCTCCACTTT.

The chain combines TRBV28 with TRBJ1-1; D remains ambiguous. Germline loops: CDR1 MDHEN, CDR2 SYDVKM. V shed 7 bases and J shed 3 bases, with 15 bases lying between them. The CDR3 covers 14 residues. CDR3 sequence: CASKVWVADTEAFF. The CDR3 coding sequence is TGTGCCAGCAAGGTGTGGGTAGCGGACACTGAAGCTTTCTTT. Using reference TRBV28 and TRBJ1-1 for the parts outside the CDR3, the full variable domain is DVKVTQSSRYLVKRTGEKVFLECVQDMDHENMFWYRQDPGLGLRLIYFSYDVKMKEKGDIPEGYSVSREKKERFSLILESASTNQTSMYLCASKVWVADTEAFFGQGTRLTVV.

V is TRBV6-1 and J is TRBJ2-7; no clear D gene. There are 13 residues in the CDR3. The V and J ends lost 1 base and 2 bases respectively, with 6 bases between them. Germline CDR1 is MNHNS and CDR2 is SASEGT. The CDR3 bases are TGTGCCAGCAGTGAAGGAGTTACCTACGAGCAGTACTTC. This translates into CASSEGVTYEQYF.

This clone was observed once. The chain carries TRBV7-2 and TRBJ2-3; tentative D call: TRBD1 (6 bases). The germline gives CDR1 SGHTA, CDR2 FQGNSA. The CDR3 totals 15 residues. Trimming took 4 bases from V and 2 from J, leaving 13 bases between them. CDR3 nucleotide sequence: TGTGCCAGCAGCTCCCAGGGGTTGGTCACAGATACGCAGTATTTT. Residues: CASSSQGLVTDTQYF.

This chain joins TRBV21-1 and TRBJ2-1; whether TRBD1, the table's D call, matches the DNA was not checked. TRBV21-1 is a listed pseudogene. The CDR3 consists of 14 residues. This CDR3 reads CASSLVRGWYEQFF. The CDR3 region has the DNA TGTGCCAGCAGCCTAGTGAGGGGGTGGTATGAGCAGTTCTTC.

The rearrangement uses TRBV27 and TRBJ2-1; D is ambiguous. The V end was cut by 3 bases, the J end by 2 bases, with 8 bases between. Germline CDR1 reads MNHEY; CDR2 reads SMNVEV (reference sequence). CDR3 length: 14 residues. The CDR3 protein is CASSFQAPYNEQFF. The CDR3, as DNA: TGTGCCAGCAGTTTCCAGGCACCCTACAATGAGCAGTTCTTC.

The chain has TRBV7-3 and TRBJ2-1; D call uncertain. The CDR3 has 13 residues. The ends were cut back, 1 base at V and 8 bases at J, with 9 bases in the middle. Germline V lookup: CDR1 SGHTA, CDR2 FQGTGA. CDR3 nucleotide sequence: TGTGCCAGCAGCTTAATGGTCCGAGATGAGCAGTTCTTC. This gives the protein CASSLMVRDEQFF.

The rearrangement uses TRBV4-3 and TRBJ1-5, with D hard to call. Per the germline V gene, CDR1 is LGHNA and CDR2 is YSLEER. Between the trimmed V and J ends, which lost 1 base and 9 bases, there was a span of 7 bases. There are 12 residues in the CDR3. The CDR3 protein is CASSQAGGPQHF. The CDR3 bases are TGCGCCAGCAGCCAAGCCGGAGGGCCCCAGCATTTT.

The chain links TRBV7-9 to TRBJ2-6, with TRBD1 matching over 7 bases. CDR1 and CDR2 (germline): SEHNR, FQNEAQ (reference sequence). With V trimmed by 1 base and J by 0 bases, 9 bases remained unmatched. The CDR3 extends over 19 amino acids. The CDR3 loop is CASSLGRTGDLSGANVLTF. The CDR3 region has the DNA TGTGCCAGCAGCTTAGGCCGGACAGGAGACCTCTCTGGGGCCAACGTCCTGACTTTC.

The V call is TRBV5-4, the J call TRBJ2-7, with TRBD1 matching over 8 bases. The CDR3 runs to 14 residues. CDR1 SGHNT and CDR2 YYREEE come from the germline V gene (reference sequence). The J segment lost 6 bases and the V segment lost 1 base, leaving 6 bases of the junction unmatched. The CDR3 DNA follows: TGTGCCAGCAGCTTGCGAGACCAGGGGGCCGAGCAGTACTTC. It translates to CASSLRDQGAEQYF.

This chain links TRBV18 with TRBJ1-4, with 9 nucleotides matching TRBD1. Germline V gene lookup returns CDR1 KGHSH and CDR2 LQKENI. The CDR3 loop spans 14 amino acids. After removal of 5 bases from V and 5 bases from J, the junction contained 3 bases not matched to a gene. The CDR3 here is CASSGQGSNEKLFF. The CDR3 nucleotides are TGTGCCAGCTCAGGACAGGGGTCAAATGAAAAACTGTTTTTT.

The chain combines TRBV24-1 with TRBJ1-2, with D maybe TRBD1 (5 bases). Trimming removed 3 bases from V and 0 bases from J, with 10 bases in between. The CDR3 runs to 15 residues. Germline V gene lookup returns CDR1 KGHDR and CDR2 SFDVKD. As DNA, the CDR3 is TGTGCCACCAGTGATCCCCGGACACCTAACTATGGCTACACCTTC. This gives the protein CATSDPRTPNYGYTF.

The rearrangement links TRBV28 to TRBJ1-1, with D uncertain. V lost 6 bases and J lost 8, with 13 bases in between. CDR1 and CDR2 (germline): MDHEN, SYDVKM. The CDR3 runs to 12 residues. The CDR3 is CASSPEVREAFF. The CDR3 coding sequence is TGTGCCAGCAGCCCCGAGGTAAGGGAAGCTTTCTTT.

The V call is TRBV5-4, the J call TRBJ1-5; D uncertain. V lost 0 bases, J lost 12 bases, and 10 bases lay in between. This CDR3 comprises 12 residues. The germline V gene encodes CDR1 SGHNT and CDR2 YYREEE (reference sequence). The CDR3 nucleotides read TGTGCCAGCAGCTTGGATGCGGGGATCCAGCATTTT. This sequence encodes CASSLDAGIQHF.

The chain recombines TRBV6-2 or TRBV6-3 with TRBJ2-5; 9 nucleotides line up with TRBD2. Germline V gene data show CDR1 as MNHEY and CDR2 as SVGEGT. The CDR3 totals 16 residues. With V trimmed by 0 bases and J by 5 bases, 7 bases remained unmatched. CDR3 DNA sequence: TGTGCCAGCAGTTACTCTAGCGGGAGCTTTCTTGAGACCCAGTACTTC. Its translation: CASSYSSGSFLETQYF.

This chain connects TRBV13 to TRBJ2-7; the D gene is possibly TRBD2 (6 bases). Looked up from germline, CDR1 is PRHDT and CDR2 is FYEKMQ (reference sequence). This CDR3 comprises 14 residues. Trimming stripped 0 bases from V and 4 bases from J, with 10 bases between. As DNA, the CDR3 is TGTGCCAGCAGCTTAGGCGGGAGTCGGTACGAGCAGTACTTC. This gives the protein CASSLGGSRYEQYF.

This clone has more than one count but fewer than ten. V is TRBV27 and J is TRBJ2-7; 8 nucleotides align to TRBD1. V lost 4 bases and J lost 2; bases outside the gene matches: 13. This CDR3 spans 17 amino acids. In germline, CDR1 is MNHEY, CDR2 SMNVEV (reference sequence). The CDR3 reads CASSSVAIADRAYEQYF. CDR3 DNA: TGTGCCAGCAGTTCGGTGGCAATTGCGGACAGGGCCTACGAGCAGTACTTC.

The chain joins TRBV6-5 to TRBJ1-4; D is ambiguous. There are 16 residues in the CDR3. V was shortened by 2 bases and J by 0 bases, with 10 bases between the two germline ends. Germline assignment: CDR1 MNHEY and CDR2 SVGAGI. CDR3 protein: CASSYSGGATNEKLFF. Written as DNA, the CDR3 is TGTGCCAGCAGTTACAGCGGCGGGGCAACTAATGAAAAACTGTTTTTT.

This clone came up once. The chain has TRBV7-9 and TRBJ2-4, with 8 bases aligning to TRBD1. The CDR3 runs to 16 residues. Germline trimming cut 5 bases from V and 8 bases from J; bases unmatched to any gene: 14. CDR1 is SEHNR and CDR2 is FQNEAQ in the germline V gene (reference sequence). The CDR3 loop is CASSAWTGYLLDIQYF. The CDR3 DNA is TGTGCCAGCAGCGCCTGGACAGGGTATCTTTTAGACATTCAGTACTTC.

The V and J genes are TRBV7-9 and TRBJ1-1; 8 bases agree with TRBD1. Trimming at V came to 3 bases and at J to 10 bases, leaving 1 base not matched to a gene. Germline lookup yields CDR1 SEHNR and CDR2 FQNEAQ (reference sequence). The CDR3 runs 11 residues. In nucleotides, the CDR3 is TGTGCCAGCAGCTTTGGGACAGGAGCTTTCTTT. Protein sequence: CASSFGTGAFF.

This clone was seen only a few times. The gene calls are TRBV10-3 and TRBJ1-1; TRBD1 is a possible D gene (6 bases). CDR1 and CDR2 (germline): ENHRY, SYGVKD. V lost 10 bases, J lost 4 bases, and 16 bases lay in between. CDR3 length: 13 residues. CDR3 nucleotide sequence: TGTGCCACCAGGTCCCAAGGGGGCACTGAAGCTTTCTTT. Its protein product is CATRSQGGTEAFF.

CDR3 coding DNA: TGTGCCAGCAGCCACAGCGGGGCGGCCTCTGGGGCCAACGTCCTGACTTTC. This sequence encodes CASSHSGAASGANVLTF. V usage is TRBV3-1 (or the pseudogene TRBV3-2) and J usage is TRBJ2-6, with 7 bases identical to TRBD2. Trimming removed 3 bases from V and 0 bases from J; junction bases left unmatched: 5. Germline V gives CDR1 LGHDT, CDR2 YNNKEL (reference sequence). CDR3 length: 17 residues.

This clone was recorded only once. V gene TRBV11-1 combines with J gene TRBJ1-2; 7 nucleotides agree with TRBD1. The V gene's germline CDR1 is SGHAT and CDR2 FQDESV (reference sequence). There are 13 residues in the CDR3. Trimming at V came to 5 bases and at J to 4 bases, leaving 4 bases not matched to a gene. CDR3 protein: CASSMDRIYGYTF. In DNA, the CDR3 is TGTGCCAGCAGCATGGACAGGATCTATGGCTACACCTTC.

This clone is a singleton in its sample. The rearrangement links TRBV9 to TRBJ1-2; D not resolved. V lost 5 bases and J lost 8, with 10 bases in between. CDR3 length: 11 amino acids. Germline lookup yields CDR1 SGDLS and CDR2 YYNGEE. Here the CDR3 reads CASSGLGGYTF. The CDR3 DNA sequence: TGTGCCAGCAGTGGACTGGGGGGCTACACCTTC.